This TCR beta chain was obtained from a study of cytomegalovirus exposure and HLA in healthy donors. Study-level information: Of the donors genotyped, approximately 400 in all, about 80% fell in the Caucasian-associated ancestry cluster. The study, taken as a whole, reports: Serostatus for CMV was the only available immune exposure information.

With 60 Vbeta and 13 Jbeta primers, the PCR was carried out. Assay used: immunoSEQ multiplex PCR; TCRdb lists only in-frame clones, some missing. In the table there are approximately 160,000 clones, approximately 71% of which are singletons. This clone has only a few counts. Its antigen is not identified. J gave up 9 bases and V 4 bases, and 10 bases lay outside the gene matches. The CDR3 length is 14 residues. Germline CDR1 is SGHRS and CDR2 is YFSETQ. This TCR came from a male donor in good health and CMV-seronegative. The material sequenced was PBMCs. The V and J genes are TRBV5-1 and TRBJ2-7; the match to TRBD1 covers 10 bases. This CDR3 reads CASSPRDRGFMQYF. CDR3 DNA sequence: TGCGCCAGCAGCCCCCGGGACAGGGGATTTATGCAGTACTTC.